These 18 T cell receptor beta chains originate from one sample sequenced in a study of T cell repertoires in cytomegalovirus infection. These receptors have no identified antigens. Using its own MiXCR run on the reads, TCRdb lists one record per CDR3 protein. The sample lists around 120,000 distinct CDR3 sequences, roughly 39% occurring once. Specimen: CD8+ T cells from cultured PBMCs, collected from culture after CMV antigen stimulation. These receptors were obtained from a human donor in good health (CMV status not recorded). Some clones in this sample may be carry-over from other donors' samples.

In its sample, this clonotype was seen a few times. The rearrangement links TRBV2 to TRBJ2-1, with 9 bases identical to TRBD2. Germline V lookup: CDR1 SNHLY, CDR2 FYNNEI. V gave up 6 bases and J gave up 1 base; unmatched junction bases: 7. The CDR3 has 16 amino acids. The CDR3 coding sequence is TGTGCCAGCAGCGTAACTCTAGCGGGATCCTACAATGAGCAGTTCTTC. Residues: CASSVTLAGSYNEQFF. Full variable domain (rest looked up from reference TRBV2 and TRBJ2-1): EPEVTQTPSHQVTQMGQEVILRCVPISNHLYFYWYRQILGQKVEFLVSFYNNEISEKSEIFDDQFSVERPDGSNFTLKIRSTKLEDSAMYFCASSVTLAGSYNEQFFGPGTRLTVL.

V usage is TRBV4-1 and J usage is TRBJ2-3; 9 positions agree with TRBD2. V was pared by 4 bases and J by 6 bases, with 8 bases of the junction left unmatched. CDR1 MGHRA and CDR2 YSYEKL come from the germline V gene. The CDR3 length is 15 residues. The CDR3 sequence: CASSRGLAAGDTQYF. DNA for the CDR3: TGCGCCAGCAGCCGGGGACTAGCTGCTGGGGATACGCAGTATTTT.

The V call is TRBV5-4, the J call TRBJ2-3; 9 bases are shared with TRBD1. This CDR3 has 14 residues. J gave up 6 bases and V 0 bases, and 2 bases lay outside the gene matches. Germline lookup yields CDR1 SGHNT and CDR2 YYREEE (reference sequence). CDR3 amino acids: CASSLGQGVDTQYF. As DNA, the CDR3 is TGTGCCAGCAGCTTGGGACAGGGGGTTGATACGCAGTATTTT.

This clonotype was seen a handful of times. This chain's CDR3 is CASSLSRGLAFRGSTDTQYF. The CDR3 coding sequence is TGTGCCAGCAGTTTGTCAAGGGGGCTAGCTTTCCGTGGAAGCACAGATACGCAGTATTTT. The J gene is TRBJ2-3, the V gene TRBV27; 7 bases line up with TRBD1. Germline loops: CDR1 MNHEY, CDR2 SMNVEV (reference sequence). J was trimmed by 0 bases and V by 3 bases; bases with no gene match: 18. This CDR3 has 20 residues.

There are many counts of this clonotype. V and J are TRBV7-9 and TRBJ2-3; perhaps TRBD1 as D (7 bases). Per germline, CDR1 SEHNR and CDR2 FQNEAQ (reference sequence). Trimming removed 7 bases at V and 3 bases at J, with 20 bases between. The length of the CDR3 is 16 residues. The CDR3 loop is CASTPTGRGETDTQYF. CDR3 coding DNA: TGTGCCAGCACCCCTACGGGCAGGGGGGAGACAGATACGCAGTATTTT.

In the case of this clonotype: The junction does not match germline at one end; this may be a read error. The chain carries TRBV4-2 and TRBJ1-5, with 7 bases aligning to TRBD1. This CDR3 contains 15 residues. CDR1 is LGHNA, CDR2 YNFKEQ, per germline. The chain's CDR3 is CASSQWQGEYQPQRF. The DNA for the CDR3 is TGTGCCAGCAGCCAATGGCAGGGGGAATACCAGCCCCAGCGTTTT.

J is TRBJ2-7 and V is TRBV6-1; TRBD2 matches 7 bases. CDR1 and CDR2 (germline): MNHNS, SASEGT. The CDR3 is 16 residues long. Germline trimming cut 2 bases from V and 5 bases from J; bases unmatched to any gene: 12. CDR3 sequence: CASSEPPSGFGDEQYF. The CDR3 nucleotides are TGTGCCAGCAGTGAACCACCTAGCGGCTTTGGGGACGAGCAGTACTTC.

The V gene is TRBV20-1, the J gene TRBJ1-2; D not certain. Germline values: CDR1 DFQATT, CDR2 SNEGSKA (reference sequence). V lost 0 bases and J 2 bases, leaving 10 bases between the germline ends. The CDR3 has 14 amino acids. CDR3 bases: TGCAGTGCTAGAGATCTCGGGCAGAACTATGGCTACACCTTC. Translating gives CSARDLGQNYGYTF.

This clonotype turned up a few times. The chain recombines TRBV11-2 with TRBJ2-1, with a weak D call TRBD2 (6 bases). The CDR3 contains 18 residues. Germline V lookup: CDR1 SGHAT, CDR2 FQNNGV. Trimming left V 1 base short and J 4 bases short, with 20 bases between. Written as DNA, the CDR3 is TGTGCCAGCAGCTTAGCTTCGGTGGGGACGGGGGATTACAATGAGCAGTTCTTC. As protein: CASSLASVGTGDYNEQFF.

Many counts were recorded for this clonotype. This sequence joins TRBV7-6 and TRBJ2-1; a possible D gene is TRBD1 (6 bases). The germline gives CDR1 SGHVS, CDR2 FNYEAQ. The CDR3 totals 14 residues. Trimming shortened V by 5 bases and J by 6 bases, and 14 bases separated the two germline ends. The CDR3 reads CASSLTGMGNEQFF. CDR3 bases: TGTGCCAGCAGCCTGACAGGTATGGGCAATGAGCAGTTCTTC.

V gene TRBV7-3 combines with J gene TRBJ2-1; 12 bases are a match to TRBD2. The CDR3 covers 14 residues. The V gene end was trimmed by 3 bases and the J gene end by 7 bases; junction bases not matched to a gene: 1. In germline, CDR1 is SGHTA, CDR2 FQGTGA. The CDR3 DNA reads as TGTGCCAGCAGCTTTCTAGCGGGGGGGAATGAGCAGTTCTTC. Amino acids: CASSFLAGGNEQFF.

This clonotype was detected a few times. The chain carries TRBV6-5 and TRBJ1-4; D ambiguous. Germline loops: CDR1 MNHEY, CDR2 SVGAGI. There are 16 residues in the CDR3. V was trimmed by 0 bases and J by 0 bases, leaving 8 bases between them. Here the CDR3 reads CASSYSLFATNEKLFF. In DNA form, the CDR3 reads TGTGCCAGCAGTTACTCCTTATTTGCAACTAATGAAAAACTGTTTTTT.

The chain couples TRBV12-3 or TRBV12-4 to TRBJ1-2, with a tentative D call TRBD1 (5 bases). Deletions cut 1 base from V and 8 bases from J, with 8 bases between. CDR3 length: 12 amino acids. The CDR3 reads CASSLGWGGYTF. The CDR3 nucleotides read TGTGCCAGCAGTTTAGGGTGGGGCGGCTACACCTTC.

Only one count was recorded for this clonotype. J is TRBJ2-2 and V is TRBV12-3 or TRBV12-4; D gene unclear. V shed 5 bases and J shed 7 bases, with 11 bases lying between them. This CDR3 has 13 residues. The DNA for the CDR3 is TGTGCCAGCAGTCCCCTCCTTCTCGGGGAGCTGTTTTTT. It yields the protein CASSPLLLGELFF.

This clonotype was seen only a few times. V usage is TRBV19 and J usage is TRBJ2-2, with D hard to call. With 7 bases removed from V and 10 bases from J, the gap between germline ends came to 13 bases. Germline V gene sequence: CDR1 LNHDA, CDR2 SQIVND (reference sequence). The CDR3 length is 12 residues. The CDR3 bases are TGTGCCAGTAAATCCCCCAAAGAGGAGCTGTTTTTT. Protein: CASKSPKEELFF.

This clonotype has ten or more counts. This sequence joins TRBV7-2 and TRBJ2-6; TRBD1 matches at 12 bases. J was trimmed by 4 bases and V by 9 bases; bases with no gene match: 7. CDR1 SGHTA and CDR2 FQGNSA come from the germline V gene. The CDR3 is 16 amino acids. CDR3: CARPGQGAEGANVLTF. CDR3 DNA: TGTGCCAGGCCGGGACAGGGGGCTGAAGGGGCCAACGTCCTGACTTTC.

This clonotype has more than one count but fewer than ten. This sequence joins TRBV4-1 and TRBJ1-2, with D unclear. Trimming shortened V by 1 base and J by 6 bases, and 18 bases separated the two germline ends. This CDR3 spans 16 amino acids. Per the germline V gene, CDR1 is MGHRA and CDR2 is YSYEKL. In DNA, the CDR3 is TGCGCCAGCAGCCAAGCCCCCCAGCTACCTGGGCATGGCTACACCTTC. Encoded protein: CASSQAPQLPGHGYTF.

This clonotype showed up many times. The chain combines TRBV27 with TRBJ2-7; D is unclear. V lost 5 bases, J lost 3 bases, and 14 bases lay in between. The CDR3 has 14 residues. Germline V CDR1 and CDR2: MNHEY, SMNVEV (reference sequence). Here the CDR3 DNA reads TGTGCCAGCAGTCCAGCAAAAGGGTACTACGAGCAGTACTTC. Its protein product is CASSPAKGYYEQYF.